The source of this T cell receptor (beta chain) is a study of radiation and T cells in renal cell carcinoma (TCRdb year 2020). Context from the whole study: Samples were obtained from a clinical trial, in which 15 Gy stereotactic body radiation therapy was delivered to primary renal cell carcinomas and nephrectomy was performed 4 weeks later. Across all 55 or so samples, approximately 4,000,000 unique CDR3 nucleotide sequences, encoding around 2.4 million unique CDR3 amino acid sequences, were identified. TCR beta sequencing covered approximately 51 samples in total, comprising roughly 26 tumors and about 27 peripheral blood samples.

CDR1 and CDR2, looked up from the germline V gene, are SGHTA and FQGNSA. The CDR3 numbers 15 residues from cysteine through phenylalanine. Solely the CDR3 DNA is kept, with 45 bases framed from the first base. Ends trimmed: V by 8 bases, J by 2 bases; bases unmatched to a gene: 11. According to the study, the label for this sample's time point signals: blood 2 weeks post-SBRT. The sample's treatment or condition label, decoded: 15 Gy SBRT to primary tumor, nephrectomy 4 weeks later. To follow tumor-enriched clonotypes, peripheral blood was collected serially from radiation-treated patients at baseline and again at 2 weeks and 4 weeks after SBRT. All patients had renal cell carcinoma with clear cell pathology. Genomic DNA for TCR sequencing was prepared using the QIAamp DNA Blood Mini Kit (Qiagen). The analyses included only samples that passed all quality control checks. Here is what the overall study found, with its caveats: In blood, the top tumor clonotypes increased from baseline to 2 weeks after radiation and then shrank by 4 weeks, which suggests a temporary expansion of tumor-resident clones. Because pretreatment tumor biopsies were not available, the baseline intratumoral presence of clonotypes could not be determined. With a single-armed trial design, the study had no way to address how radiation dose or scheduling affects the TCR repertoire. Dynamics of the blood repertoire were not tracked past 4 weeks after treatment.

TCR beta libraries were generated from genomic DNA with the immunoSEQ kit, following the manufacturer's recommendations. To prepare libraries, a first multiplex PCR with proprietary primers was run, followed by a second PCR that added unique barcodes, and a bead cleanup was done after each round. Each sample batch included a kit-provided positive control reaction and a negative control reaction. The final libraries underwent checking on an Agilent 4200 TapeStation D1000 ScreenTape, volumetric pooling, and quantification by qPCR. Sequencing ran on an Illumina NextSeq500 with a MidOutput 150-cycle cartridge, using 156 Read1 and 15 Index1 cycles with kit custom primers. The pooled library was loaded at around 1.1 pM with about 20% PhiX control spiked in. Per the authors' processing: Vendor-processed data were analyzed in R, and a clonotype was defined as all T cells sharing the same CDR3 nucleotide sequence. For clone abundance analyses, frequencies were normalized to the 10,000 most abundant clones in each sample. Before analysis, public T cell clones were removed, and these numbered fewer than six per sample on average. Tumor-enriched clonotypes and baseline blood-enriched clonotypes were defined as those with an abundance difference of at least 32-fold between compartments. A beta-binomial differential abundance model was used to identify clonotypes that expanded or contracted between blood time points. Tumor-blood repertoire similarity was measured with the Baroni-Urbani and Buser coefficient, and groups were compared using two-tailed Wilcoxon tests in R. This is the immuneACCESS table as TCRdb keeps it, with only in-frame sequences that have V and J called. A part of the clones is gone; compared with another copy, unresolved V genes explain less than half, and the rest is unexplained. V and J calls and clone size are those listed in that table; D and trimming were worked out from the DNA. This sample gives about 130,000 clones in total; around nine tenths of them show up just once. Over 4.5% of the sample is taken by the ten largest.

This clone has only one observation. This receptor's antigen is unknown. Base qualities are not provided; no much larger clone lies one nucleotide away. The receptor was isolated from a woman in her 70s with renal cell carcinoma. The sequencing used blood, collected from a patient whose treatment included radiotherapy and nephrectomy. The chain was built from TRBV7-2 and TRBJ2-7, with 8 junctional bases fitting TRBD2. The CDR3 loop reads CASGHRGGATYEQYF. The DNA reads as follows: TGTGCCAGCGGCCACCGGGGGGGGGCGACCTACGAGCAGTACTTC.